The table lists the clone carrying this T cell receptor beta chain with many counts. No antigen is known for it. Time point given: newly diagnosed GD, antithyroid drugs for less than 3 months. PBMC-extracted RNA yielded the TCR library. The CDR3 sequence is 11 residues long. V gave up 3 bases and J gave up 10 bases; unmatched junction bases: 3. Germline CDR1 KGHSH, CDR2 LQKENI. The sample belongs to a study of regulatory T cells in long-lasting Graves disease. Study results and limitations: Persistent cases favored TRBV28, TRBJ1-2 and TRBJ2-5.

Library construction for TCR beta used iRepertoire HTBI primers and Arm-PCR of CDR3 regions. TCRdb independently ran MiXCR on the multiplex PCR reads; one entry per CDR3 protein. The sample records approximately 470,000 distinct CDR3 sequences, about a sixth being singletons. These same records also appear under a second study, on T cells in Graves' hyperthyroidism and ophthalmopathy.

V usage is TRBV18 and J usage is TRBJ2-7; TRBD1 matches at 7 bases. This TCR derives from a middle-aged man with Graves disease. The input for sequencing was peripheral blood mononuclear cells (PBMCs), taken at new diagnosis, from a patient treated with antithyroid drugs. CDR3 sequence (DNA): TGTGCCAGCTCACCCGACAGGGTCCAGTACTTC. It translates to CASSPDRVQYF.